The following is a TCR beta chain sequence with its context. This PCR relied on a set of 60 Vbeta primers and 13 Jbeta primers. Assay used: immunoSEQ multiplex PCR; TCRdb lists only in-frame clones, some missing. Among 55,000 to 85,000 clones listed, 60% to 80% were seen once. These data originate in a study of cytomegalovirus exposure and HLA in healthy donors. The specimen sequenced was PBMCs. The sequence was obtained from a woman aged 40 to 50 in good health and CMV-seropositive.

In DNA form, the CDR3 reads TGTGCCAGCAGCTTGGTCTCGCAGGGGGCAACTGAAGCTTTCTTT. Translation: CASSLVSQGATEAFF. The V call is TRBV5-6, the J call TRBJ1-1; 8 positions match TRBD1. The CDR3 is made up of 15 amino acids. V was clipped by 0 bases and J by 5 bases; unmatched bases: 6. CDR1 SGHDT and CDR2 YYEEEE come from the germline V gene.